This TCR beta chain stems from a study of graft-versus-host responses after intestinal transplantation. Whole-study context: Transplant types were multivisceral, liver-intestinal, or isolated intestinal. General study results and limits: In recipient marrow, GvH clones were found, and some appeared first in ileum or blood.

Profiling relied on immunoSEQ multiplex PCR, and the TCRdb table lists in-frame clones only, not all of them. The table includes about 94,000 clones, 90% to 95% detected once. As for this clone: Its target is unknown.

The germline CDR1 and CDR2 sequences are ENHRY and SYGVKD. This CDR3 region has 14 residues. V lost 3 bases and J lost 1, with 10 bases in between. This chain uses TRBV10-3 with TRBJ2-7; D is perhaps TRBD1 (6 bases). The sequence was obtained from a human donor who received an intestinal transplant. Material: unstimulated CD8+ T cells sorted from spleen or lymph node cells, obtained before intestinal transplant. The CDR3 DNA reads TGTGCCATCAGTGACCCTGGACAGTCCTACGAGCAGTACTTC. This gives the protein CAISDPGQSYEQYF.